This T cell receptor beta chain comes out of a study of cytomegalovirus exposure and HLA in healthy donors (dated by TCRdb to about 2017). For the wider study: An earlier analysis of 587 of the donors reported under 300 Gb of sequence data and 117 million unique TCR beta sequences obtained from roughly 180 million T cells. About 300 gigabases of sequencing data and tens of millions of unique TCR sequences were included in an early release covering several hundred HLA-typed donors. Among the roughly 390 genotyped donors, approximately 82% belonged to the genetic ancestry cluster associated with self-reported Caucasian donors. The study was designed to test whether signatures of past pathogen exposure could be identified by cataloging public T cell receptors. The T cell repertoires of around 730 subjects were profiled by immunosequencing and related to cytomegalovirus serostatus. In addition to the first cohort of about 650 subjects, a separate validation cohort of 130 or so different subjects was used. The study combined high-throughput TCR immunosequencing, statistical association of individual TCRs with disease status, and machine learning to predict cytomegalovirus infection status. A later analysis re-analyzed previously published TCR beta repertoires from 660 or so donors and added high-resolution HLA genotyping to study TCR occurrence patterns. Rather than using new phenotypic data, the later analysis identified candidate immune exposures from TCR beta sequences and from how often those sequences occurred across donors. An earlier analysis of some 500 of the donors applied high-throughput TCR beta sequencing to assess whether each TCR beta V gene segment acted as functional or pseudogenic. Donor age, sex, ethnicity and CMV serostatus were compiled together with the repertoire data. A later genetic analysis took genome-wide SNP genotypes for about 55% of the roughly 700 donors and used that subset as a discovery cohort. All discovery cohort repertoires had been generated on a single sequencing platform. HLA typing included class I and class II loci at four-digit resolution. Typing coverage varied by locus: about 629-630 donors for A, B, C, DRB1 and DQB1; 500 to 550 for DQA1; over 600 for DPA1; some 470 for DPB1. Four or five DR-DQ haplotypes were handled as single units for association and clustering, since linkage in the cohort was strong. Among 350 to 400 genotyped donors of the cohort, an average of approximately 240,000 unique TCR beta nucleotide sequences were sequenced per donor, around 20% of them non-productive. Results and caveats for the whole study, not just this receptor: Several of the top co-occurrence clusters appeared to be linked to parvovirus B19, influenza, CMV and Epstein-Barr virus, according to a later analysis. A further reported finding was that TCR beta sequences accurately predicted the HLA-A and HLA-B alleles for most subjects in the first cohort. In a later analysis, most CMV-associated TCR beta chains were found to appear HLA-restricted, with HLA associations seemingly driven largely by CMV exposure. Some IMGT-functional V segments, including TRBV6-2 and TRBV6-3, could not be distinguished by the 87-base-pair reads and were therefore excluded. Compared with the approximately 720-donor mean, donors in an Asian-associated ancestry cluster had fewer N-insertions in productive TCRs, according to a later genetic analysis. A total of about 180 TCR beta chains were listed by the study as associated with cytomegalovirus. The cohort was sequenced for TCR beta chains only, and without alpha or paired-chain data the features that could be detected were limited. Linkage disequilibrium might explain the correlated functional status among segregating V segments, but an unknown experimental factor could not be ruled out. V-gene and J-gene trimming of TCR beta chains was associated with a missense DCLRE1C variant in a later genetic analysis, and the association was replicated in an independent cohort. A later analysis found that HLA-associated TCR beta chains were more clonally expanded and had lower generation probabilities than equally common non-associated chains. In an earlier analysis of 500 to 650 of the donors, most TCR beta V segments appeared in productive rearrangements about 87% or about 30% of the time, broadly matching IMGT annotations. Specific HLA alleles were associated with over 15,000 TCR beta sequences at a false discovery rate of 0.05 in a later analysis. In a later analysis, TCR association rates were found to vary across HLA loci, with the most associated TCRs seen for DRB1 alleles and the fewest for HLA-C alleles. When HLA alleles, especially DR and DQ, strongly co-occurred, TCR associations were difficult to assign to individual alleles. Because counts were too low, roughly 18 rarely observed V segments, including chromosome 9 orphons, were left out of the earlier analysis of some 640 of the donors. The classifier was reported to diagnose cytomegalovirus status with high specificity and sensitivity in both the original and validation cohorts. Because some donors lacked HLA typing at each locus, the association tests relied only on the typed subset. Most TCR sequences were observed very rarely across donors, whereas some public TCRs were present in many individuals. The presence/absence analyses assumed that sequencing depth was roughly uniform across donors, and that assumption may not be true. The sequencing pipeline was judged likely to have produced a cluster of highly shared sequence variants as a technical artifact. In vitro tests confirmed that a few of the cytomegalovirus-associated TCR beta chains recognize cytomegalovirus antigens. CMV serostatus was the only immune exposure information available for the cohort. The authors suggested that the approach could potentially be generalized to other disease states and immunological phenotypes.

The method behind the library was the immunoSEQ multiplex PCR assay. For the multiplex PCR, a mixture combining 60 forward primers for TCR Vbeta segments and 13 reverse primers for TCR Jbeta segments was used. The CDR3 region of rearranged TCR beta genes was amplified from genomic DNA by a multiplex PCR assay. On the Illumina HiSeq System, the amplified TCR beta libraries were sequenced as 87-base-pair reads. The authors processed their data as follows. A later analysis tallied tens of millions of unique TCR beta chains across the 660 or so repertoires, and about 10 million of those chains were shared by two or more donors. Raw reads were error-corrected and collapsed into unique sequences by a nearest-neighbor algorithm in which closely related sequences were merged to remove PCR and sequencing errors. CDR3 sequences were aligned to IMGT reference sequences to assign V, D and J gene segments. For a sequence to be retained, a match of at least six nucleotides was required to both a V gene segment and a J gene segment. Rearrangements were called productive when the CDR3 lacked stop codons and stayed in frame with V and J; all others were non-productive. Following IMGT convention, CDR3 was defined as the stretch from the second conserved V-encoded cysteine up to the conserved J-encoded phenylalanine. The earlier analysis of 550 to 650 of the donors excluded any sequence lacking an unambiguous match to a single V gene segment. An earlier analysis of a few hundred of the donors classified V segments as functional when productive rearrangements were above 56.7% and as segregating when the standard deviation between donors was above 5%. A statistical classification framework was built for diagnosing cytomegalovirus status from the catalog of TCR beta chain sequences. A later analysis assigned V and J genes by comparing TCR nucleotide sequences with IMGT/GENE-DB human TR gene sequences. In a later analysis, CDR3 sequences and most-parsimonious VDJ recombination scenarios were assigned using the TCRdist pipeline. In a later analysis, each TCR beta chain was defined by its CDR3 amino acid sequence together with its V-gene family, and reads without a unique V-gene family were excluded. A later analysis removed 592 highly shared, low-generation-probability nucleotide sequences to deal with suspected cross-contamination and a sequencing artifact. In a later analysis, a clonal expansion index was calculated for each public chain from normalized within-repertoire ranks of inferred template counts. A later analysis computed generation probabilities with a VDJ recombination model fitted to out-of-frame rearrangements, and checked the results against IGoR. In a later analysis, TCR-TCR, TCR-HLA and TCR-CMV co-occurrence was scored with hypergeometric tests, and a repertoire-size bias correction was applied to TCR pairs. To estimate false discovery rates, a later analysis permuted the HLA or CMV assignments 20 times. In a later analysis, co-occurring TCRs were grouped using DBSCAN, and TCRdist sequence similarity was added for clustering within HLA-allele-positive subsets. For co-occurrence clustering, repertoires with fewer than 30,000 or more than 120,000 public chains were excluded, along with roughly five repertoires with anomalous nucleotide sharing. The table comes from immuneACCESS by way of TCRdb, which keeps in-frame sequences with V and J called. Part of the clones is missing from these tables; in studies checked, under half for an unresolved V gene and the rest for unknown reasons. V and J calls and clone size are copied from that table; D and trimming were computed from the DNA. A total of roughly 130,000 clones appear in this sample, roughly 79% of them only once. About 0.75% of the sample comes from the top ten.

The cohort was made up of roughly 670 healthy bone marrow donors. At the time of sampling, all cohort members were nominally healthy, though unrecorded immune exposures were likely present. The donor was CMV seronegative and was included in the group of several hundred seronegative cohort members. A peripheral blood sample was collected from each donor, and TCR beta sequencing was performed on peripheral blood mononuclear cells. The Qiagen DNeasy Blood Extraction Kit was used to extract genomic DNA from the blood cell samples. As to this clone: This receptor's antigen is unknown. The record has no base qualities; no much larger clone is one base away.

The CDR3 holds 14 amino acids from the cysteine to the phenylalanine. Only CDR3 DNA remains: 42 bases, in frame from the first base. Based on the germline V gene (reference sequence), the CDR1 and CDR2 sequences are LNHNV and YYDKDF. Trimming removed 1 base from V and 3 bases from J, leaving 10 bases between the germline ends. The TCR originated in a man younger than 35 in good health and CMV-seronegative. Recombination linked TRBV15 to TRBJ2-7, with the D gene too uncertain to name. Sequenced material: PBMCs. For the CDR3, the sequence is CATSRGGQNYEQYF. The nucleotide sequence reads TGTGCCACCAGCAGAGGTGGTCAGAACTACGAGCAGTACTTC. The CDR3, completed at both ends by the reference TRBV15 and TRBJ2-7 genes, gives the full variable domain DAMVIQNPRYQVTQFGKPVTLSCSQTLNHNVMYWYQQKSSQAPKLLFHYYDKDFNNEADTPDNFQSRRPNTSFCFLDIRSPGLGDTAMYLCATSRGGQNYEQYFGPGTRLTVT.